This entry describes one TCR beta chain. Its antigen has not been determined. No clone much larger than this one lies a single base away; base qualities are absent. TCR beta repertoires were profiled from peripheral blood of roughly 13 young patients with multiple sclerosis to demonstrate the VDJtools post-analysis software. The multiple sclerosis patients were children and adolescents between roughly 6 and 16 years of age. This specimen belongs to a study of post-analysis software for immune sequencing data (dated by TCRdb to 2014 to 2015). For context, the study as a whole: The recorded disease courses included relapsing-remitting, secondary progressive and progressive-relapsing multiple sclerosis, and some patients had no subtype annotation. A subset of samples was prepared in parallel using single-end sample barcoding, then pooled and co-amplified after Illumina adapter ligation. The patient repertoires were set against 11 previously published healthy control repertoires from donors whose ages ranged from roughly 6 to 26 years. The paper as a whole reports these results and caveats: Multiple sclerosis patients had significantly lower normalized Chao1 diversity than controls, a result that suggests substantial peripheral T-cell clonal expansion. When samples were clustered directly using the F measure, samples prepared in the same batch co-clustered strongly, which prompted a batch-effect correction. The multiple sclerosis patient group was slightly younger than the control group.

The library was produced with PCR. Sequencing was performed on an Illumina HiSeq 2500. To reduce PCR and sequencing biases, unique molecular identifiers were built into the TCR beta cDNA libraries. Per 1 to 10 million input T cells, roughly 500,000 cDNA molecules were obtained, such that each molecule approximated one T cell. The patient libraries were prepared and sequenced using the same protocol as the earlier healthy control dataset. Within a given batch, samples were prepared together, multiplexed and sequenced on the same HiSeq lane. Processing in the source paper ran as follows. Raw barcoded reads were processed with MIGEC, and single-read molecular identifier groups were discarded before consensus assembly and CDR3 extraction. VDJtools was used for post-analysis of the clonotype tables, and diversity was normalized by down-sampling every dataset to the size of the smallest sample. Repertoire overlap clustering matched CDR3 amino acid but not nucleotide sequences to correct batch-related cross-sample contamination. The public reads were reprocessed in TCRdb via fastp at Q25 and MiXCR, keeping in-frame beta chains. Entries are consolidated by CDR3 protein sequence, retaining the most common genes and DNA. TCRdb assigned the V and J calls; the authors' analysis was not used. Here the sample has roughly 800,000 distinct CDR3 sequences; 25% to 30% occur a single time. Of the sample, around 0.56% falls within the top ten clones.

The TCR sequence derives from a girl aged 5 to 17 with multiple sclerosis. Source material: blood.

The CDR3 protein is CASGTGHELNEQFF. Read as DNA, the sequence is TGTGCTAGTGGCACGGGGCACGAACTCAATGAGCAGTTCTTC. The rearrangement combines TRBV12-5 with TRBJ2-1; the D gene is tentatively TRBD1 or TRBD2, each matching 5 bases. V was cut back by 6 bases and J by 6 bases, leaving a gap of 15 bases between them. CDR1 and CDR2 are read off the germline V gene as LGHNT and FRNRAP. From cysteine to phenylalanine, the CDR3 is 14 amino acids long. Left in the record is the CDR3 DNA by itself, 42 bases read in frame from the first base.